This TCR beta chain came from a study of blood T cell repertoires in COVID-19. About the research overall: Sample material is recorded as cDNA or gDNA derived from T cells, B-cell-depleted T cells, or PBMCs.

The CDR3 extends over 15 amino acids. Germline CDR1 is SGDLS and CDR2 is YYNGEE. V dropped 3 bases and J dropped 0 bases, with 11 bases sitting between them. Under the authors' procedure: Amplified reference gene primers provided the basis for estimating nucleated cell counts. Using immunoSEQ multiplex PCR, the repertoire was profiled, and TCRdb retains in-frame clones only, with some absent. V, J and clone size derive from that table, while D and trimming were established from the DNA sequence. This sample has 200,000 to 250,000 clones, with 82% found just once. This chain links TRBV9 with TRBJ2-3; TRBD2 might be the D (6 bases). The receptor was derived from a woman aged 18-30 years with acute or convalescent COVID-19. The sequenced sample was peripheral blood. The CDR3 bases are TGTGCCAGCAGCGAGGAGGGCGGGAGCACAGATACGCAGTATTTT. Protein sequence: CASSEEGGSTDTQYF.